A selection of T cell receptor beta chains follows, all from one sample in a study of T cell responses to AZD1222 COVID-19 vaccine. Clones were sequenced by immunoSEQ multiplex PCR, and TCRdb holds only the in-frame ones, with some missing. The data hold about 88,000 clones, with 92% observed a single time. Sample: peripheral blood, taken on day 0 of AZD1222 vaccination. The receptors originated from an adult in good health. Each CDR3 is given with its conserved first and last residue. A D gene is named only where the DNA matches it firmly. Only part of the rows carry a size: once, few, many, or a class if the clone is expanded.

abundance | j_gene | v_gene | d_gene | CDR3nt | CDR3aa
NA | TRBJ1-2 | TRBV6-2/TRBV6-3 | TRBD1 | TGTGCCAGCAGTTACGGTCTGGGACAGGTCTATGGCTACACCTTC | CASSYGLGQVYGYTF
NA | TRBJ1-4 | TRBV11-2 | NA | TGTGCCAGCAGCTTAGTCCTGCGGTCAACTAATGAAAAACTGTTTTTT | CASSLVLRSTNEKLFF
NA | TRBJ1-2 | TRBV10-3 | NA | TGTGCCATCAGTGATGGGGGGGACTATGGCTACACCTTC | CAISDGGDYGYTF
NA | TRBJ2-1 | TRBV27 | TRBD2 | TGTGCCAGCACCAAACTAGGGACTAGCGGTTACAATGAGCAGTTCTTC | CASTKLGTSGYNEQFF
NA | TRBJ2-3 | TRBV5-1 | TRBD1 | TGCGCCAGCTCAATTGGGACAGCAGGGGATACGCAGTATTTT | CASSIGTAGDTQYF
NA | TRBJ2-5 | TRBV27 | NA | TGTGCCAGCAGTTGGATCGGGGTAAATGCACAAGAGACCCAGTACTTC | CASSWIGVNAQETQYF
NA | TRBJ1-5 | TRBV6-5 | TRBD1 | TGTGCCAGCAGTCCTTCCGGGACAGGGGGGCCCCAGCATTTT | CASSPSGTGGPQHF
NA | TRBJ1-6 | TRBV2 | NA | TGTGCCAGCAATCAGGGGCTGAATTCACCCCTCCACTTT | CASNQGLNSPLHF
NA | TRBJ1-5 | TRBV6-4 | NA | TGTGCCAGCAGTCCAGGGATGAATCAGCCCCAGCATTTT | CASSPGMNQPQHF
NA | TRBJ2-7 | TRBV9 | TRBD1 | TGTGCCAGCAGCGTAGGAGGAGGGACAGGGGGCTCCTACGAGCAGTACTTC | CASSVGGGTGGSYEQYF
NA | TRBJ1-2 | TRBV27 | TRBD1 | TGTGCCAGCAGTCTTATGTCAGGGGGTGGCTACACCTTC | CASSLMSGGGYTF
NA | TRBJ2-7 | TRBV6-2/TRBV6-3 | NA | TGTGCCAGCAGTTCTGTCCCGAGGGTCGAGCAGTACTTC | CASSSVPRVEQYF
NA | TRBJ2-1 | TRBV6-6 | TRBD2 | TGTGCCAGCTGGGCGGCGGCTAGCGGGTACAATGAGCAGTTCTTC | CASWAAASGYNEQFF
few | TRBJ2-7 | TRBV7-3 | TRBD1 | TGTGCCAGCAGCCCACACGGGCAGGGGGACGAGCAGTACTTC | CASSPHGQGDEQYF
NA | TRBJ2-3 | TRBV7-9 | NA | TGTGCCAGCAGCTTAGAGGGTCGGGATTACACAGATACGCAGTATTTT | CASSLEGRDYTDTQYF
NA | TRBJ1-2 | TRBV3-1/TRBV3-2 | NA | TGTGCCAGCAGCCAAGATTTAGGGGCTTGGGCTTCCTATGGCTACACCTTC | CASSQDLGAWASYGYTF
NA | TRBJ2-7 | TRBV9 | NA | TGTGCCAGCAGCCCAGGGGTGAGCTCCTACGAGCAGTACTTC | CASSPGVSSYEQYF
once | TRBJ2-3 | TRBV3-1/TRBV3-2 | NA | TGTGCCAGCAGTCAACTAGACACAGATACGCAGTATTTT | CASSQLDTDTQYF
once | TRBJ2-3 | TRBV11-1 | NA | TGTGCCAGCAGCTTTCTCCTTTTTGGGGGGGATACGCAGTATTTT | CASSFLLFGGDTQYF
NA | TRBJ2-7 | TRBV3-1/TRBV3-2 | TRBD2 | TGTGCCAGCAGCCAAGGTCAGGGACTAGGGGCCTACGAGCAGTACTTC | CASSQGQGLGAYEQYF
NA | TRBJ1-5 | TRBV28 | TRBD1 | TGTGCCAGCAGACAAAAGACAGGGGTGTTTGAGCCCCAGCATTTT | CASRQKTGVFEPQHF
NA | TRBJ2-2 | TRBV6-5 | NA | TGTGCCACCGAGACAACCGGGGAGCTGTTTTTT | CATETTGELFF
NA | TRBJ2-1 | TRBV3-1/TRBV3-2 | TRBD2 | TGTGCCAGCAGCCTCCTAGCGGGAGAGGCCAATGAGCAGTTCTTC | CASSLLAGEANEQFF
NA | TRBJ2-7 | TRBV27 | TRBD1 | TGTGCCAGCAGTTTATATGGGACAGATACCTACGAGCAGTACTTC | CASSLYGTDTYEQYF
NA | TRBJ2-5 | TRBV2 | NA | TGTGCCAGCAGCCAGGACGACTTC | CASSQDDF
few | TRBJ1-4 | TRBV28 | NA | TGTGCCAGCAGTTTGGGGACAAATGAAAAACTGTTTTTT | CASSLGTNEKLFF
NA | TRBJ2-1 | TRBV7-8 | TRBD2 | TGTGCCAGCAGCCAAGTGGTCGGGACTAGCGGGAGGTTAACCTACAATGAGCAGTTCTTC | CASSQVVGTSGRLTYNEQFF
NA | TRBJ1-4 | TRBV2 | NA | TGTGCCAGCAAAACGACCGGGGCAAGGGAAAAACTGTTTTTT | CASKTTGAREKLFF
NA | TRBJ1-5 | TRBV10-2 | NA | TGCGCCAGCAGTGAGAACTGGGAGGGTCAGCCCCAGCATTTT | CASSENWEGQPQHF
NA | TRBJ2-7 | TRBV9 | NA | TGTGCCAGCAGCCCCGGGGGTGTGAGCTCCTACGAGCAGTACTTC | CASSPGGVSSYEQYF
NA | TRBJ1-2 | TRBV6-5 | NA | TGTGCCAGCAGTTCGACCGGGGGGGCGGTCTATGGCTACACCTTC | CASSSTGGAVYGYTF
NA | TRBJ1-4 | TRBV24-1 | TRBD1 | TGTGCCACCAGTCCAGGGGGAAGAGTTGAAAAACTGTTTTTT | CATSPGGRVEKLFF
NA | TRBJ1-2 | TRBV24-1 | NA | TGTGCCACCAGTGACCCCGGGACGGCCGGAAATTCTAACTATGGCTACACCTTC | CATSDPGTAGNSNYGYTF
NA | TRBJ1-5 | TRBV6-5 | NA | TGTGCCAGCAGTCCCTCCAGCCCCCATCCCCAGCCCCAGCATTTT | CASSPSSPHPQPQHF
NA | TRBJ1-5 | TRBV28 | NA | TGTGCCAGCGATGACAGCGGCAATCAGCCCCAGCATTTT | CASDDSGNQPQHF
NA | TRBJ1-2 | TRBV2 | NA | TGTGCCAGCAGTGAAGCGGAGAGAGGCTACACCTTC | CASSEAERGYTF
NA | TRBJ2-5 | TRBV7-2 | NA | TGTGCCAGCAGCTTAGGAACCCAGTACTTC | CASSLGTQYF
NA | TRBJ2-1 | TRBV6-4 | TRBD2 | TGTGCCAGCAGTGACTCCCCAGCGGGAGGAGGTGAGCAGTTCTTC | CASSDSPAGGGEQFF
NA | TRBJ2-1 | TRBV11-1 | TRBD2 | TGTGCCAGCAGCCCCCCAGCGGGACGTTCCAATGAGCAGTTCTTC | CASSPPAGRSNEQFF
NA | TRBJ2-1 | TRBV5-1 | TRBD1 | TGCGCCAGCAGCATCGGACAGGGACCTTTCCAGGCTGAGCAGTTCTTC | CASSIGQGPFQAEQFF
NA | TRBJ2-3 | TRBV7-3 | NA | TGTGCCAGCAGCCCCCCGGGCAACACAGATACGCAGTATTTT | CASSPPGNTDTQYF
NA | TRBJ2-7 | TRBV5-1 | NA | TGCGCCAGCAGCTATTCGCCGGGAAGCTCCTACGAGCAGTACTTC | CASSYSPGSSYEQYF
once | TRBJ2-1 | TRBV5-4 | TRBD2 | TGTGCCAGCAGCCCCATGGGCGGGAGGGCCGAAGAGCAGTTCTTC | CASSPMGGRAEEQFF
NA | TRBJ1-2 | TRBV5-6 | TRBD1 | TGTGCCAGCACCAGGACAGGGGGCTATGGCTACACCTTC | CASTRTGGYGYTF
NA | TRBJ2-1 | TRBV7-9 | TRBD1 | TGTGCCAGCAGCTTTCCAAGCTGGGACAGACCACCTGACAATGAGCAGTTCTTC | CASSFPSWDRPPDNEQFF
NA | TRBJ2-3 | TRBV25-1 | NA | TGTGCCAGCAGTAGGGTGATGGGTATCACAGATACGCAGTATTTT | CASSRVMGITDTQYF
medium-sized | TRBJ1-2 | TRBV19 | TRBD1 | TGTGCCAGTAGTACAGGGGGCTATGGCTACACCTTC | CASSTGGYGYTF
NA | TRBJ2-2 | TRBV3-1/TRBV3-2 | NA | TGTGCCAGCAGCCAAGGTCTAGTAGGCGGGGAGCTGTTTTTT | CASSQGLVGGELFF
NA | TRBJ1-1 | TRBV3-1/TRBV3-2 | NA | TGTGCCAGCAGCCAAGCCAGGTATGCCGGCAACACTGAAGCTTTCTTT | CASSQARYAGNTEAFF
NA | TRBJ1-2 | TRBV5-6 | TRBD1 | TGTGCCAGCAGCTTGGAGACAGGGGAGGGCTACACCTTC | CASSLETGEGYTF
NA | TRBJ2-7 | TRBV9 | TRBD2 | TGTGCCAGCAGCCCGAGCGGGAGAATCGACGAGCAGTACTTC | CASSPSGRIDEQYF
NA | TRBJ1-3 | TRBV10-3 | TRBD1 | TGTGCCATCAGTGAGTCCGACGGGACAGGGTCTGGAAACACCATATATTTT | CAISESDGTGSGNTIYF
NA | TRBJ2-7 | TRBV4-1 | TRBD2 | TGCGCCAGCAGCCAAGATTTCAGGGCTAGCGGGAGTGACGAGCAGTACTTC | CASSQDFRASGSDEQYF
once | TRBJ1-3 | TRBV5-1 | TRBD1 | TGCGCCAGCAGCACTCGACAGGGTGAATCGTATGGAAACACCATATATTTT | CASSTRQGESYGNTIYF